This T cell receptor beta chain was retrieved from a study of OX40 agonist ivuxolimab in advanced cancers. This CDR3 spans 13 amino acids. The germline V and J ends were trimmed by 3 bases and 4 bases, with 4 bases remaining between them. Per germline, CDR1 SGHTA and CDR2 FQGNSA. Libraries were prepared by immunoSEQ multiplex PCR; TCRdb keeps only in-frame clonotypes and omits some of them. The sample contains some 9,600 clones, 60% to 80% of which appear only once. This clone appeared a few times. The source was CD4+ or CD8+ T cells sorted from blood, collected in a trial of the OX40 agonist ivuxolimab. J is TRBJ2-6 and V is TRBV7-2; D ambiguous. The receptor's source is an adult with an advanced solid tumor such as melanoma, head and neck, liver or kidney cancer. The CDR3 region has the DNA TGTGCCAGCAGCTTTGGCGGGGCCAACGTCCTGACTTTC. Protein sequence: CASSFGGANVLTF.